In this sample, the clone carrying this TCR beta chain turned up many times. Its antigen is still unknown. The data are from a study of regulatory T cells in long-lasting Graves disease. Regarding the study as a whole: TCR diversity was lower in persistent Graves' patients than in newly diagnosed ones.

Indicated time point: persistent/refractory GD, antithyroid drugs over 5 years with positive TRAb. PBMC RNA served as the TCR library source. To make TCR beta libraries, researchers used iRepertoire HTBI primers and Arm-PCR of CDR3 regions. TCRdb independently ran MiXCR on the multiplex PCR reads; one entry per CDR3 protein. Here the sample spans 700,000 or so distinct CDR3 sequences, 25% to 35% being singletons. The CDR3 consists of 13 residues. V was trimmed by 5 bases and J by 5 bases, leaving 13 bases between them. Germline V gene sequence: CDR1 MDHEN, CDR2 SYDVKM. The chain couples TRBV28 to TRBJ2-7, with D perhaps matching TRBD1 (5 bases). The sample consisted of peripheral blood mononuclear cells (PBMCs), taken when the disease was refractory, from a patient treated with antithyroid drugs. The TCR comes from a female donor with Graves disease. The CDR3 here is CASSPRQKDEQYF. The CDR3 coding sequence is TGTGCCAGCAGTCCCAGACAGAAAGACGAGCAGTACTTC.